This TCR beta chain was retrieved from a study of Ad26.COV2.S vaccination and SARS-CoV-2 variants. TCRdb's table, derived via immunoSEQ multiplex PCR, lists solely in-frame clones and lacks some. The profile shows 300,000 to 350,000 clones, about 87% of them singletons. This sample's treatment: around 19 received Ad26.COV2.S at low or high dose, single or two shots; several received placebo; per-sample allocation not given. Specimen acquisition occurred on day 63 following the initial vaccine or placebo injection. An 18-55-year-old adult in Boston served as donor. The V segment lost 1 base and the J segment 5 bases; nucleotides outside the gene matches: 3. This CDR3 is 15 amino acids long. Looked up from germline, CDR1 is SGHNT and CDR2 is YENEEA.

The chain employs TRBV11-3 and TRBJ2-1; 9 bases map to TRBD2. This receptor was identified in a person between 18 and 59 years old who received the Ad26.COV2.S COVID-19 vaccine or a placebo. The source material was peripheral blood, sampled in a trial of Ad26.COV2.S vaccine versus placebo. The DNA for the CDR3 is TGTGCCAGCAGCTTAGCAGCGGGGGGCCACAATGAGCAGTTCTTC. Residues: CASSLAAGGHNEQFF.